Presented here are 9 T cell receptor beta chains from one specimen sequenced in a study of cytomegalovirus exposure and HLA in healthy donors. Amplification used 60 Vbeta primers and 13 Jbeta primers. Measured with immunoSEQ multiplex PCR; TCRdb has only the in-frame clones, and not every one. The sample consists of over 100,000 clones, roughly four fifths of them appearing once. Sequencing input: PBMCs. These receptors came from a female donor in good health and CMV-seropositive.

The chain carries TRBV2 and TRBJ2-5, with a tentative D call TRBD2 (5 bases). The CDR3 is made up of 13 amino acids. The V gene lost 5 bases and the J gene lost 5 bases, with 12 bases spanning the gap. Germline assignment: CDR1 SNHLY and CDR2 FYNNEI. The CDR3 coding sequence is TGTGCCAGCAGTTCTCCGGGGTTTGAGACCCAGTACTTC. It specifies CASSSPGFETQYF. Filled out from reference TRBV2 and TRBJ2-5, the complete variable domain reads EPEVTQTPSHQVTQMGQEVILRCVPISNHLYFYWYRQILGQKVEFLVSFYNNEISEKSEIFDDQFSVERPDGSNFTLKIRSTKLEDSAMYFCASSSPGFETQYFGPGTRLLVL.

The rearrangement uses TRBV5-4 and TRBJ2-3, with 11 bases identical to TRBD2. CDR1 is SGHNT and CDR2 is YYREEE in the germline V gene (reference sequence). There are 17 residues in the CDR3. The V gene end was trimmed by 0 bases and the J gene end by 4 bases; junction bases not matched to a gene: 7. CDR3 sequence reads: CASSLALAGGRPDTQYF. In DNA, the CDR3 is TGTGCCAGCAGCTTGGCGCTAGCGGGAGGTAGGCCAGATACGCAGTATTTT.

CDR3 sequence: CASSPAREDNEQFF. CDR3 sequence (DNA): TGTGCCAGCAGCCCAGCGCGCGAGGACAATGAGCAGTTCTTC. The J gene is TRBJ2-1, the V gene TRBV7-9; D unclear. Trimming left V 5 bases short and J 5 bases short, with 13 bases between. CDR1 and CDR2 from the germline V gene are SEHNR and FQNEAQ (reference sequence). CDR3 length equals 14 residues.

The chain carries TRBV5-5 and TRBJ1-1, with a tentative D call TRBD1 (5 bases). V was pared by 2 bases and J by 0 bases, with 17 bases between. The CDR3 sequence is 17 residues long. Germline assignment: CDR1 SGHKS and CDR2 YYEKEE (reference sequence). The CDR3 coding sequence is TGTGCCAGCAGCTTACAGGTTTTCCGGAATATGAACACTGAAGCTTTCTTT. Encoded protein: CASSLQVFRNMNTEAFF.

V and J are TRBV14 and TRBJ2-7; perhaps TRBD1 as D (5 bases). Germline V gene data show CDR1 as SGHDN and CDR2 as FVKESK. V dropped 5 bases and J dropped 2 bases, with 10 bases sitting between them. The CDR3 runs to 13 residues. The CDR3 sequence is CASSSGPPYEQYF. CDR3 nucleotides: TGTGCCAGCAGCTCAGGGCCACCCTACGAGCAGTACTTC.

The genes are TRBV30 and TRBJ2-1; possible D gene TRBD2, 6 bases. CDR1 GTSNPN and CDR2 SVGIG come from the germline V gene (reference sequence). The CDR3 runs 14 residues. V was clipped by 2 bases and J by 3 bases, with 11 bases between them. The chain's CDR3 is CAWSLGGHYNEQFF. Here the CDR3 DNA reads TGTGCCTGGAGTCTGGGGGGTCACTACAATGAGCAGTTCTTC. Complete variable domain (other parts from reference TRBV30 and TRBJ2-1): SQTIHQWPATLVQPVGSPLSLECTVEGTSNPNLYWYRQAAGRGLQLLFYSVGIGQISSEVPQNLSASRPQDRQFILSSKKLLLSDSGFYLCAWSLGGHYNEQFFGPGTRLTVL.

The V call is TRBV7-9, the J call TRBJ2-7; D possibly corresponds to TRBD1 (7 bases). Germline CDR1 reads SEHNR; CDR2 reads FQNEAQ (reference sequence). The CDR3 spans 17 residues. Trimming pared 5 bases from V and 4 bases from J, leaving 24 bases between. The CDR3 DNA sequence: TGTGCCAGCAGCCCGCCCTTTAGGGGGGACAGAGCATACGAGCAGTACTTC. Protein sequence: CASSPPFRGDRAYEQYF.

The chain combines TRBV5-1 with TRBJ1-2; 10 nucleotides match TRBD1. CDR1 and CDR2 (germline): SGHRS, YFSETQ. CDR3 size: 17 residues. The V segment lost 5 bases and the J segment 4 bases; nucleotides outside the gene matches: 14. This CDR3 reads CASRTGTGEVQGYGYTF. DNA for the CDR3: TGCGCCAGCAGGACCGGGACAGGGGAGGTTCAGGGCTATGGCTACACCTTC.

The rearrangement links TRBV19 to TRBJ1-2; the D is unclear. Trimming removed 2 bases at V and 0 bases at J, with 4 bases between. The CDR3 length is 13 residues. Germline V gene lookup returns CDR1 LNHDA and CDR2 SQIVND (reference sequence). Written as DNA, the CDR3 is TGTGCCAGTAGTATACAGGCTAACTATGGCTACACCTTC. It codes for CASSIQANYGYTF. Using reference TRBV19 and TRBJ1-2 for the parts outside the CDR3, the full variable domain is DGGITQSPKYLFRKEGQNVTLSCEQNLNHDAMYWYRQDPGQGLRLIYYSQIVNDFQKGDIAEGYSVSREKKESFPLTVTSAQKNPTAFYLCASSIQANYGYTFGSGTRLTVV.